This T cell receptor beta chain emerged from a study of T cell repertoires in cytomegalovirus infection. Study summary: Matching HLA type and CMV infection were both indicated by public TCR beta signatures.

About this clonotype itself: Its specificity is unknown.

The study's findings and limits: CMV-specific HLA-C-restricted TCR beta clonotypes dominated the ex vivo response.

TCRdb used MiXCR to reprocess the reads, holding one entry per CDR3 protein. Here the sample spans about 58,000 distinct CDR3 sequences, around 20% being singletons. After removal of 0 bases from V and 0 bases from J, the junction contained 4 bases not matched to a gene. Germline lookup yields CDR1 ENHRY and CDR2 SYGVKD. The CDR3 is 18 residues long. V is TRBV10-3 and J is TRBJ2-1; TRBD2 matches at 11 bases. This sequence originates from a human donor in good health (CMV status not recorded). Some clones in this sample may be carry-over from other donors' samples. Sequenced material: CD8+ T cells from cultured PBMCs, taken from culture after CMV antigen stimulation. The CDR3, as DNA: TGTGCCATCAGTGAGTCGGGACTAGCGGTCCTCTCCTACAATGAGCAGTTCTTC. As protein: CAISESGLAVLSYNEQFF.